This T cell receptor beta chain derives from a study of blood T cell repertoires in COVID-19. Overall study context: Donors in the United States, Italy and Spain gave samples during acute or convalescent COVID-19. Nucleic acid was either cDNA or gDNA, and it came from T cells, B-cell-depleted T cells, or PBMCs.

In the original processing: Reference gene primer amplification gave nucleated cell count estimates. The table came from immunoSEQ multiplex PCR; TCRdb's copy has only in-frame clones and leaves some out. The DNA was the basis for D and trimming; V, J and clone size are from that table. This table holds just over 75,000 clones, 80% found once. This CDR3 comprises 13 residues. The junction had 5 bases not matched to a gene; V was cut back by 5 bases and J by 8 bases. The V call is TRBV12-3 or TRBV12-4, the J call TRBJ2-1; TRBD2 matches at 8 bases. The sequence came from a man aged 55 to 70 with active or convalescent COVID-19. The sequencing input was peripheral blood. CDR3 in DNA: TGTGCCAGCAGTCCGGGACTAGTCGATGAGCAGTTCTTC. It yields the protein CASSPGLVDEQFF.